This T cell receptor (beta chain) was observed in a study of regulatory T cells in long-lasting Graves disease. Specified time point: persistent/refractory GD, antithyroid drugs over 5 years with positive TRAb. TCR sequences were obtained from RNA taken from PBMCs. Per American Thyroid Association guidelines, Graves' disease was diagnosed. It was an endocrinology department in Xi'an, China, that provided the patients. Relying on iRepertoire HTBI primers and Arm-PCR of CDR3 regions, the team built TCR beta libraries. In TCRdb, the multiplex PCR reads were re-called with MiXCR into one record per CDR3 protein. The sample consists of hundreds of thousands of distinct CDR3 sequences, less than 25% of them appearing once. The table lists this clonotype with many counts. This CDR3 region has 13 residues. CDR1 and CDR2 (germline): MNHEY, SVGEGT. V lost 5 bases and J lost 7, with 14 bases in between.

This TCR came from a female donor with Graves disease. V and J are TRBV6-2 or TRBV6-3 and TRBJ1-1, with a weak D call TRBD1 (6 bases). Sample: peripheral blood mononuclear cells (PBMCs), taken when the disease was refractory, from a patient treated with antithyroid drugs. The CDR3: CASSLQGRDEAFF. The CDR3 bases are TGTGCCAGCAGTCTTCAGGGGAGGGATGAAGCTTTCTTT.